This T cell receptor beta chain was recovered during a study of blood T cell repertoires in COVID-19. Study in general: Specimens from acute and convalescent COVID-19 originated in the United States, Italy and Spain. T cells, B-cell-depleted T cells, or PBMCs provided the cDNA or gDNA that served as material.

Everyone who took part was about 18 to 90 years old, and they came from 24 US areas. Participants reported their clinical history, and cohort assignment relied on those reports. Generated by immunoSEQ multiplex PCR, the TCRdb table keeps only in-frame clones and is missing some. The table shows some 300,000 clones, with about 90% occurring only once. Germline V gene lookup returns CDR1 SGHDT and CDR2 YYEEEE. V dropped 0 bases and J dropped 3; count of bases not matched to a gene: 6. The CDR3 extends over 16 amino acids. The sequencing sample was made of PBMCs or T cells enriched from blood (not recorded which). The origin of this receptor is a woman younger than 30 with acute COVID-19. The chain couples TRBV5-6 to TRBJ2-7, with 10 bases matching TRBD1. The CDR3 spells CASSLGTGGEGYEQYF. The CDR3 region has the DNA TGTGCCAGCAGCTTGGGGACAGGGGGAGAGGGCTACGAGCAGTACTTC.